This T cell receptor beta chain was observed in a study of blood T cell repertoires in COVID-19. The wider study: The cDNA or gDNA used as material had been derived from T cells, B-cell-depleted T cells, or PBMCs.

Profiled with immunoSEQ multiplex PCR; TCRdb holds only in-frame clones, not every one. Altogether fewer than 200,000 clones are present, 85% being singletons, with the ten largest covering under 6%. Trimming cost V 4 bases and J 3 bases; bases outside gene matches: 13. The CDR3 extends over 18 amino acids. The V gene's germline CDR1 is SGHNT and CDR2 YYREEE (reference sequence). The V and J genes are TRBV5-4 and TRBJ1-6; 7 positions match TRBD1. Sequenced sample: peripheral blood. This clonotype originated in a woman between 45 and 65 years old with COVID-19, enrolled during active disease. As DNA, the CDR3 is TGTGCCAGCAGCGCAGGGGGGAATACCTACCTCTATAATTCACCCCTCCACTTT. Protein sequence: CASSAGGNTYLYNSPLHF.